A single sample is the source of the 11 T cell receptor beta chains below, sequenced in a study of blood T cell repertoires in COVID-19. Assay: immunoSEQ multiplex PCR; the TCRdb copy retains only in-frame clones and omits some. Of approximately 290,000 clones in the sample, 65% to 85% were seen once. Sequences were obtained from peripheral blood. The receptors were gathered from a person aged 70 to 79 with COVID-19, enrolled during active disease.

The chain couples TRBV4-2 to TRBJ2-2; no clear D gene. Germline V CDR1 and CDR2: LGHNA, YNFKEQ. The germline V and J ends were trimmed by 4 bases and 5 bases, with 14 bases remaining between them. The CDR3 contains 15 residues. CDR3 DNA sequence: TGTGCCAGCAGCCGACGCGCGGAAACTACCGGGGAGCTGTTTTTT. Encoded protein: CASSRRAETTGELFF.

V usage is TRBV28 and J usage is TRBJ2-7; 8 bases fit TRBD2. This CDR3 is 14 amino acids long. With V trimmed by 3 bases and J by 4 bases, 5 bases remained unmatched. Germline V gene sequence: CDR1 MDHEN, CDR2 SYDVKM. The CDR3 DNA reads TGTGCCAGCAGTTTCCACGGGGGGGTTTACGAGCAGTACTTC. This sequence encodes CASSFHGGVYEQYF.

This clone appeared a few times. The chain couples TRBV15 to TRBJ2-1, with D tentatively TRBD2 (6 bases). Germline V gene lookup returns CDR1 LNHNV and CDR2 YYDKDF (reference sequence). Trimming removed 8 bases from V and 12 bases from J, with 23 bases in between. This CDR3 region has 14 residues. The CDR3 region has the DNA TGTGCCACCCTCTCTCCCTCTTCGGGACTTGCGCAGTTCTTC. Its translation: CATLSPSSGLAQFF.

This clone was picked up one time. The rearrangement links TRBV4-1 to TRBJ1-2; TRBD1 matches 7 bases. The CDR3 is made up of 16 amino acids. The J segment lost 5 bases and the V segment lost 1 base, leaving 10 bases of the junction unmatched. Germline V gene sequence: CDR1 MGHRA, CDR2 YSYEKL. The DNA for the CDR3 is TGCGCCAGCAGCCAAGTTGGGCGCAGGGGGTGGTATGGCTACACCTTC. It encodes CASSQVGRRGWYGYTF.

The chain uses TRBV29-1 and TRBJ1-5, with D possibly being TRBD1 (6 bases). The CDR3 has 13 residues. CDR1 is SQVTM and CDR2 is ANQGSEA in the germline V gene. V dropped 6 bases and J dropped 7 bases, with 16 bases sitting between them. The CDR3: CSVIQGLGQPQHF. The DNA for the CDR3 is TGCAGCGTGATACAGGGCCTAGGGCAGCCCCAGCATTTT. Complete variable domain (other parts from reference TRBV29-1 and TRBJ1-5): SAVISQKPSRDICQRGTSLTIQCQVDSQVTMMFWYRQQPGQSLTLIATANQGSEATYESGFVIDKFPISRPNLTFSTLTVSNMSPEDSSIYLCSVIQGLGQPQHFGDGTRLSIL.

The chain couples TRBV9 to TRBJ2-1; 10 positions match TRBD2. The CDR3 length is 18 residues. CDR1 and CDR2 (germline): SGDLS, YYNGEE. V was pared by 0 bases and J by 2 bases, with 8 bases of the junction left unmatched. For the CDR3, the DNA is TGTGCCAGCAGCGTAGGCCCCAGCGGGAGGGCCCCCTACAATGAGCAGTTCTTC. It encodes CASSVGPSGRAPYNEQFF.

In this sample, this clone turned up once. The J gene is TRBJ1-4, the V gene TRBV15; D uncertain. The CDR3 runs to 15 residues. The V gene lost 1 base and the J gene lost 0 bases, with 6 bases spanning the gap. Per germline, CDR1 LNHNV and CDR2 YYDKDF (reference sequence). CDR3 DNA: TGTGCCACCAGCAGAGTTAGTTCAACTAATGAAAAACTGTTTTTT. As protein: CATSRVSSTNEKLFF.

The chain recombines TRBV7-7 with TRBJ2-7; 8 bases map to TRBD2. The CDR3 consists of 15 residues. With 5 bases clipped from V and 3 bases from J, the junction kept 9 bases outside the gene matches. From germline, CDR1 is SSHAT and CDR2 FNYEAQ (reference sequence). CDR3 region: CASSPSAGAIYEQYF. The CDR3 DNA reads as TGTGCCAGCAGCCCCTCAGCGGGAGCCATCTACGAGCAGTACTTC.

The gene calls are TRBV27 and TRBJ1-5, with D perhaps matching TRBD1 (6 bases). Trimming shortened V by 9 bases and J by 6 bases, and 15 bases separated the two germline ends. The germline V gene has CDR1 MNHEY and CDR2 SMNVEV (reference sequence). CDR3 length equals 13 residues. The CDR3 DNA follows: TGTGCCAGTGGTAACAGGGCAGGTCAGCCCCAGCATTTT. This encodes CASGNRAGQPQHF.

The chain has TRBV7-9 and TRBJ1-4; 10 bases agree with TRBD1. Germline CDR1 and CDR2: SEHNR and FQNEAQ (reference sequence). The CDR3 loop spans 14 amino acids. The J segment lost 8 bases and the V segment lost 6 bases, leaving 6 bases of the junction unmatched. CDR3 nucleotide sequence: TGTGCCAGCAGGAAGACAGGGGGCGTCGAAAAACTGTTTTTT. It translates to CASRKTGGVEKLFF.

This clone was counted between two and nine times. This chain connects TRBV9 to TRBJ2-2; D is perhaps TRBD2 (6 bases). The CDR3 covers 14 residues. Trimming pared 6 bases from V and 7 bases from J, leaving 16 bases between. Germline V gene sequence: CDR1 SGDLS, CDR2 YYNGEE. The CDR3 DNA reads as TGTGCCAGCACGCCGGGACTTATCGACGGGGAGCTGTTTTTT. Its translation is CASTPGLIDGELFF.